This T cell receptor (beta chain) was captured by sequencing in a study of cytomegalovirus exposure and HLA in healthy donors. The PCR used 60 Vbeta and 13 Jbeta primers. TCRdb's copy holds only in-frame clones and misses some; the assay was immunoSEQ multiplex PCR. The sample has 95,000 to 150,000 clones, over 70% seen once; the top ten hold under 5%. The CDR3 sequence is 13 residues long. CDR1 and CDR2 from the germline V gene are MRHNA and SNTAGT. V lost 6 bases, J lost 1 base, and 8 bases lay in between. Source material: PBMCs. V usage is TRBV6-4 and J usage is TRBJ2-3, with a weak D call TRBD2 (5 bases). This sequence originates from a man aged 35 to 55 in good health and CMV-seropositive. The CDR3 protein is CASRGSGTDTQYF. The CDR3 DNA reads as TGTGCCAGCAGGGGTAGCGGCACAGATACGCAGTATTTT.